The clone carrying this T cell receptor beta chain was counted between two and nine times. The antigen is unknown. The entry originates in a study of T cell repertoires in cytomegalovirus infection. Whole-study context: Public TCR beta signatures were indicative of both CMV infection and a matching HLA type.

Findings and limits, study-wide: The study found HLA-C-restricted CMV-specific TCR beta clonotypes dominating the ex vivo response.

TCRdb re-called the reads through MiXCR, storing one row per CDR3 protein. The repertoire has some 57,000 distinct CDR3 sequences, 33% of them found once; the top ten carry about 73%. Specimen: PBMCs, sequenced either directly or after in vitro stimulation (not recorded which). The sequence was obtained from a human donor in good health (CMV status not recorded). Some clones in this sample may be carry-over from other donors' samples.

CDR3 sequence: CASSKTGSVETQYF. DNA of the CDR3: TGTGCCAGCAGCAAGACAGGGTCGGTAGAGACCCAGTACTTC. The rearrangement uses TRBV28 and TRBJ2-5, with TRBD1 matching 7 bases. V lost 6 bases to trimming and J lost 4 bases; unmatched junction nucleotides: 8. The germline gives CDR1 MDHEN, CDR2 SYDVKM. The CDR3 is 14 amino acids.